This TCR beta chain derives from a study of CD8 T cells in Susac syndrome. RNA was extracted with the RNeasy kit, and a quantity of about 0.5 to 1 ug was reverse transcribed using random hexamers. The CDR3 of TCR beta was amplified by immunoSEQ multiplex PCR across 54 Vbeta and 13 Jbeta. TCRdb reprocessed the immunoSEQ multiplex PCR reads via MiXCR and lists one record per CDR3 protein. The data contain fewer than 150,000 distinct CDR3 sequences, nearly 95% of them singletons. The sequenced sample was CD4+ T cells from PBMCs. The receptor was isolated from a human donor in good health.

The CDR3 reads CSAATGGGTEAFF. DNA for the CDR3: TGCAGTGCAGCGACAGGGGGTGGCACTGAAGCTTTCTTT. The V and J genes are TRBV20-1 and TRBJ1-1, with 9 bases aligning to TRBD1. The length of the CDR3 is 13 residues. Germline values: CDR1 DFQATT, CDR2 SNEGSKA (reference sequence). V was pared by 6 bases and J by 4 bases, with 6 bases of the junction left unmatched.